This record concerns one TCR beta chain sequence. What it binds is unknown. The protocol attached unique molecular identifiers to individual cDNA molecules. TCRdb reprocessed the 5' RACE reads with MiXCR, giving one entry per CDR3 protein. The table lists 45,000 to 55,000 distinct CDR3 sequences, about 6% of them singletons. The data were obtained in a study of early T cells in non-severe SARS-CoV-2 infection. Study-wide context: Chains from this unsorted whole-blood bulk RNA could not be paired.

Findings and limits, study-wide: VDJdb-based matching was biased toward anti-spike CD8 responses and missed private and CD4 specificities.

Sequenced material: whole blood, taken at baseline. This TCR was sampled from an adult who was a healthcare worker with PCR-confirmed SARS-CoV-2 infection or an uninfected control (not recorded which).

The CDR3 loop reads CSAGRQGYTEAFF. In nucleotides, the CDR3 is TGCAGCGCCGGAAGACAGGGTTACACTGAAGCTTTCTTT. The chain couples TRBV29-1 to TRBJ1-1; 7 nucleotides match TRBD1. The germline gives CDR1 SQVTM, CDR2 ANQGSEA. V trimming: 7 bases; J trimming: 3 bases; junction bases outside the gene matches: 8. This CDR3 spans 13 amino acids.